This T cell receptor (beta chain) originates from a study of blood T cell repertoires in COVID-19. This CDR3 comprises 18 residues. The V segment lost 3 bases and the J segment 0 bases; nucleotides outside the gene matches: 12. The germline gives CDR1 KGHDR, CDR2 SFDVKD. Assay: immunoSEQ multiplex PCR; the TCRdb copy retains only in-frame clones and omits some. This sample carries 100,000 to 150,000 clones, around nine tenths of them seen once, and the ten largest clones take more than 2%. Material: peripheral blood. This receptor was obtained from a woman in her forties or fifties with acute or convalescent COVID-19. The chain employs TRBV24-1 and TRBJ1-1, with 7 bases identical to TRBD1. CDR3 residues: CATSDPLNLTGMNTEAFF. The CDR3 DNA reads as TGTGCCACCAGTGATCCCCTGAATTTGACAGGGATGAACACTGAAGCTTTCTTT.